Below are 8 T cell receptor beta chains sequenced from a single sample in a study of Ad26.COV2.S vaccination and SARS-CoV-2 variants. Treatment here: some 20 received Ad26.COV2.S at low or high dose, single or two shots; several received placebo; per-sample allocation not given. Each sample was drawn 63 days after the first injection (of vaccine or placebo). Some clones are missing from TCRdb's copy, which holds only in-frame ones; the method was immunoSEQ multiplex PCR. The sample shows about 440,000 clones, 87% of them seen only once. The starting material was peripheral blood, obtained in a trial of Ad26.COV2.S vaccine versus placebo. The receptor source for this set is a person aged 18 to 65 who received the Ad26.COV2.S COVID-19 vaccine or a placebo.

The gene calls are TRBV7-9 and TRBJ2-5; 9 bases align to TRBD1. The CDR3 is 15 residues long. The V and J ends lost 1 base and 0 bases, in that order; junction bases with no gene match: 0. Germline assignment: CDR1 SEHNR and CDR2 FQNEAQ (reference sequence). The CDR3 sequence: CASSLGDRDQETQYF. The CDR3 region has the DNA TGTGCCAGCAGCTTAGGGGACAGGGACCAAGAGACCCAGTACTTC.

This clone was recorded a few times. J is TRBJ1-2 and V is TRBV19; no clear D. Deletions cut 6 bases from V and 4 bases from J, with 9 bases between. CDR1 is LNHDA and CDR2 is SQIVND in the germline V gene (reference sequence). The CDR3 length is 12 residues. The CDR3 here is CASRDYAYGYTF. CDR3 nucleotide sequence: TGTGCCAGTAGAGATTATGCCTATGGCTACACCTTC.

V gene TRBV7-8 combines with J gene TRBJ1-6; 7 nucleotides agree with TRBD1. The junction had 5 bases not matched to a gene; V was cut back by 2 bases and J by 7 bases. Looked up from germline, CDR1 is SGHVS and CDR2 is FQNEAQ. The CDR3 has 15 amino acids. CDR3 DNA: TGTGCCAGCAGCTTATATCGACAGGGAAATTCACCCCTCCACTTT. Its protein is CASSLYRQGNSPLHF.

The chain couples TRBV6-5 to TRBJ1-1, with a tentative D call TRBD1 (6 bases). Trimming shortened V by 6 bases and J by 1 base, and 9 bases separated the two germline ends. In germline, CDR1 is MNHEY, CDR2 SVGAGI. The CDR3 totals 13 residues. The CDR3 DNA reads as TGTGCCAGCAGACTGACAGGGAACACTGAAGCTTTCTTT. Its protein is CASRLTGNTEAFF.

The chain joins TRBV19 to TRBJ1-1; D is unresolved. Trimming shortened V by 2 bases and J by 4 bases, and 14 bases separated the two germline ends. Per the germline V gene, CDR1 is LNHDA and CDR2 is SQIVND (reference sequence). The CDR3 contains 15 residues. The CDR3 reads CASSISTGKGTEAFF. The DNA of the CDR3 is TGTGCCAGTAGTATATCTACTGGGAAGGGCACTGAAGCTTTCTTT.

The V gene is TRBV6-5, the J gene TRBJ1-5; 9 positions agree with TRBD1. The germline gives CDR1 MNHEY, CDR2 SVGAGI. After removal of 5 bases from V and 5 bases from J, the junction contained 4 bases not matched to a gene. This CDR3 has 14 amino acids. The CDR3 DNA reads as TGTGCCAGCAGTCTCCGGGACAGGGATCAGCCCCAGCATTTT. This gives the protein CASSLRDRDQPQHF.

The chain links TRBV9 to TRBJ2-1; perhaps TRBD1 as D (6 bases). The germline gives CDR1 SGDLS, CDR2 YYNGEE. Between the trimmed V and J ends, which lost 4 bases and 6 bases, there was a span of 20 bases. This CDR3 region has 16 residues. DNA for the CDR3: TGTGCCAGCAGCACAACCGGGACATTTAATTCCAATGAGCAGTTCTTC. It encodes CASSTTGTFNSNEQFF.

The V call is TRBV19, the J call TRBJ2-1; possible D gene TRBD2, 7 bases. Germline values: CDR1 LNHDA, CDR2 SQIVND (reference sequence). This CDR3 has 17 residues. The ends were cut back, 0 bases at V and 3 bases at J, with 15 bases in the middle. This CDR3 is CASSIEGGGRLYNEQFF. Here the CDR3 DNA reads TGTGCCAGTAGTATAGAAGGGGGGGGACGTCTCTACAATGAGCAGTTCTTC.